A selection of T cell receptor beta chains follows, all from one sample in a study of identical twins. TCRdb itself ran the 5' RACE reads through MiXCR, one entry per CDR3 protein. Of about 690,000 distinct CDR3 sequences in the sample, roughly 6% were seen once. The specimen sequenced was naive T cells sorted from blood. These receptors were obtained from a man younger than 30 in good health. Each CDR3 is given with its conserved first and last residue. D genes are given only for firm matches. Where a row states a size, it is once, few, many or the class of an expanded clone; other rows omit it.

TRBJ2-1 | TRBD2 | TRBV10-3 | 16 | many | TGTGCCATCAGTGAGAAAGGTAGCGGGAGTCGGAATGAGCAGTTCTTC | CAISEKGSGSRNEQFF
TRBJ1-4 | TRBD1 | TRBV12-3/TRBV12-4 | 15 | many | TGTGCCAGCCGCGCTCAAGGGACAGGGGTCGAAAAACTGTTTTTT | CASRAQGTGVEKLFF
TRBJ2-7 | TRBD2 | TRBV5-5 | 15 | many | TGTGCCAGCAGCTATGGCACTAGCGGGTTCTACGAGCAGTACTTC | CASSYGTSGFYEQYF
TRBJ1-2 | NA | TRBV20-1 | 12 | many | TGCAGTGCTAGAGGGTTGACAGCTGACTACACCTTC | CSARGLTADYTF
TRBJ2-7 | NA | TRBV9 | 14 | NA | TGTGCCAGCAGCGTAGACGGGTTCTCCTACGAGCAGTACTTC | CASSVDGFSYEQYF
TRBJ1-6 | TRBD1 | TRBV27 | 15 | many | TGTGCCAGCAAACAGGGGGACAGGAATAATTCACCCCTCCACTTT | CASKQGDRNNSPLHF
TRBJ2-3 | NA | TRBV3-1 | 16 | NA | TGTGCCAGCAGCCAAGTTCTAGACGCGAGCACAGATACGCAGTATTTT | CASSQVLDASTDTQYF
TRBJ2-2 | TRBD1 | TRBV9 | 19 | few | TGTGCCAGCAGCGCTGGGGACAGGGGGCGTTCATGGGACACCGGGGAGCTGTTTTTT | CASSAGDRGRSWDTGELFF
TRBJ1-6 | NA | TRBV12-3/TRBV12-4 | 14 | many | TGTGCCAGCAGCCCCCGGCGCGATAGTTCACCCCTCCACTTT | CASSPRRDSSPLHF
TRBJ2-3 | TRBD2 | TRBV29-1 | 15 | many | TGCAGCCTGCGACTAGCGGGAGGCAACACAGATACGCAGTATTTT | CSLRLAGGNTDTQYF
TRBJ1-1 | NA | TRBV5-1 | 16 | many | TGCGCCAGCAGCCATGACGGGGTCTCAATGAACACTGAAGCTTTCTTT | CASSHDGVSMNTEAFF
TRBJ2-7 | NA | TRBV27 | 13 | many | TGTGCCAGCAGGTACAGGGTCACCTACGAGCAGTACTTC | CASRYRVTYEQYF
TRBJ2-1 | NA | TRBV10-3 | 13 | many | TGTGCCATAAAAGGCGGGACCCCCAATGAGCAGTTCTTC | CAIKGGTPNEQFF
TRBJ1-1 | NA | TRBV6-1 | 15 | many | TGTGCCAGCAGGACCCAGGGAGAGGTGAACACTGAAGCTTTCTTT | CASRTQGEVNTEAFF
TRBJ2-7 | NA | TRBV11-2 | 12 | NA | TGTGCCAGCAGCTTGTCATTTGACGAGCAGTACTTC | CASSLSFDEQYF
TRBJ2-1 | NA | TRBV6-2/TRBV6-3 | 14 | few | TGTGCCAGCAGTTATATGACAGGCTACGATGAGCAGTTCTTC | CASSYMTGYDEQFF
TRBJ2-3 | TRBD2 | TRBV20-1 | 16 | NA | TGCAGTGCTAGAGTCCCTAGCGGGAGGGAGACAGATACGCAGTATTTT | CSARVPSGRETDTQYF
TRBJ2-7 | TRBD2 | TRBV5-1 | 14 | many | TGCGCCAGCAGCCATCGACTAGCTCAGAACGAGCAGTACTTC | CASSHRLAQNEQYF
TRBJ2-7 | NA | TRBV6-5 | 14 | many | TGTGCCAGCAGTTACTCGGCAGGGTCTGTCGAGCAGTACTTC | CASSYSAGSVEQYF
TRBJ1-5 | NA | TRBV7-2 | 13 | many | TGTGCCAGCAGCTTAAGGCAGGGACATCCCCAGCATTTT | CASSLRQGHPQHF
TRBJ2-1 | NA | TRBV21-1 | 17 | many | TGTGCCAGCAGCAAATTGATCGCGGGAGGGACCTACAATGAGCAGTTCTTC | CASSKLIAGGTYNEQFF
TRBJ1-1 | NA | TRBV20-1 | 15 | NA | TGCAGTGCTAGAGAAGGAGGGGTTGGTGCCACTGAAGCTTTCTTT | CSAREGGVGATEAFF
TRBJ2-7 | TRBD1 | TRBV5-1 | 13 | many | TGCGCCAGCAGCTTAACAGGGGGCAACGAGCAGTACTTC | CASSLTGGNEQYF
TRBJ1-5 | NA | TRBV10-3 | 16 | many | TGTGCCATCAGTGTAGGTGTTTTGGGGAGCAATCAGCCCCAGCATTTT | CAISVGVLGSNQPQHF
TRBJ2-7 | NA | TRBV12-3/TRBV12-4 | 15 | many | TGTGCCAGCAGTCCCCTAGCCGAAAGCTCCTACGAGCAGTACTTC | CASSPLAESSYEQYF
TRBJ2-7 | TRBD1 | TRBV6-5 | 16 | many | TGTGCCAGCAGTTACTCTAAGGGGGCCTTAACCTACGAGCAGTACTTC | CASSYSKGALTYEQYF
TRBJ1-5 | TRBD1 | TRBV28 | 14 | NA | TGTGCCAGCCAGGAGGGACAGTTCAATCAGCCCCAGCATTTT | CASQEGQFNQPQHF
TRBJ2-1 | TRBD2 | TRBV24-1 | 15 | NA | TGTGCCACCAGTGATCCGGGAGGGCCCGCAATAGTTAAGTTCTTC | CATSDPGGPAIVKFF
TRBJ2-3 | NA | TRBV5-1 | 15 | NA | TGCGCCAGCAGCTTGTGGCAGGGCGGCTCCGATACGCAGTATTTT | CASSLWQGGSDTQYF
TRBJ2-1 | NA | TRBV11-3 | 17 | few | TGTGCCAGCAGCTTATTCGGGACCCTAGCCTCCTACAATGAGCAGTTCTTC | CASSLFGTLASYNEQFF
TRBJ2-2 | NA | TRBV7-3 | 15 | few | TGTGCCAGCAGCTTAGGGTCGAGGGGAAGTGGGGAGCTGTTTTTT | CASSLGSRGSGELFF
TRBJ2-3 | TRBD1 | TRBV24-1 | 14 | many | TGTGCCACCTCCGGGACAGGGGGCGACGATACGCAGTATTTT | CATSGTGGDDTQYF
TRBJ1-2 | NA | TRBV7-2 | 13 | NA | TGTGCCAGCAGCTTAGTCGGGGGCGAGAGCTACACCTTC | CASSLVGGESYTF
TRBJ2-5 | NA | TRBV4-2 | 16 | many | TGTGCCAGCAGCCAAGTGGGGGGGCCACAACAAGAGACCCAGTACTTC | CASSQVGGPQQETQYF
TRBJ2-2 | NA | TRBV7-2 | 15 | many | TGTGCCAGCAGCTTAATCGAGGGACACACCGGGGAGCTGTTTTTT | CASSLIEGHTGELFF
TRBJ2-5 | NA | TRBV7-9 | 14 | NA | TGTGCCAGCAGCGCCCAGATGTACCAAGAGACCCAGTACTTC | CASSAQMYQETQYF
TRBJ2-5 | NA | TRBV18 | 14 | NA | TGTGCCAGCGGGCGGGACACCTTCCAAGAGACCCAGTACTTC | CASGRDTFQETQYF
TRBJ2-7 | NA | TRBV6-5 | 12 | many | TGTGCCAGCAGCCGTACAGGGTCCCAGCAGTACTTC | CASSRTGSQQYF